These 20 T cell receptor beta chains came from one sample sequenced in a study of shared clonotypes between healthy human individuals. Libraries were prepared by immunoSEQ multiplex PCR; TCRdb keeps only in-frame clonotypes and omits some of them. The sample lists 950,000 to 1,200,000 clones; around 77% were seen once. Material for sequencing was memory CD4+ T cells from PBMCs. Subset denoted: CD45RA-negative fraction. The receptors originated from a man younger than 35 in good health. Some clones in this sample may be carry-over from other donors' samples.

This clone showed up just a few times. The chain uses TRBV5-6 and TRBJ1-2; D is perhaps TRBD1 (6 bases). V shed 6 bases and J shed 9 bases, with 21 bases lying between them. This CDR3 contains 14 residues. In germline, CDR1 is SGHDT, CDR2 YYEEEE. The CDR3 reads CASNWGRVVRSYTF. As DNA, the CDR3 is TGTGCCAGCAACTGGGGGCGGGTCGTGAGGAGCTACACCTTC.

V gene TRBV27 combines with J gene TRBJ2-3, with unresolved D. Germline loops: CDR1 MNHEY, CDR2 SMNVEV (reference sequence). Trimming cost V 0 bases and J 0 bases, with 10 bases left between them. CDR3 length equals 16 residues. The CDR3 reads CASSLSLKPSTDTQYF. CDR3 sequence (DNA): TGTGCCAGCAGTTTATCCCTAAAACCCAGCACAGATACGCAGTATTTT.

This chain joins TRBV10-1 and TRBJ2-1; the D gene is possibly TRBD1 (5 bases). The CDR3 covers 12 residues. Deletions cut 3 bases from V and 10 bases from J, with 10 bases between. CDR1 is WNHNN, CDR2 SYGVQD, per germline (reference sequence). CDR3 sequence: CASSDRPGEQFF. In DNA, the CDR3 is TGCGCCAGCAGTGACAGGCCAGGGGAGCAGTTCTTC.

CDR3 loop: CASSLLRGQDQPQHF. The CDR3 nucleotides read TGTGCCAGCAGTTTGCTCAGGGGGCAGGATCAGCCCCAGCATTTT. The chain carries TRBV27 and TRBJ1-5; 8 bases align to TRBD1. Germline V CDR1 and CDR2: MNHEY, SMNVEV (reference sequence). The CDR3 is 15 amino acids. V was pared by 3 bases and J by 5 bases, with 6 bases of the junction left unmatched.

This clone was counted a single time. V gene TRBV28 combines with J gene TRBJ1-4; tentatively, D is TRBD1 (6 bases). Per germline, CDR1 MDHEN and CDR2 SYDVKM. With 4 bases removed from V and 0 bases from J, the gap between germline ends came to 12 bases. The CDR3 totals 16 residues. The CDR3 loop is CASSSRDMATNEKLFF. DNA of the CDR3: TGTGCCAGCAGTTCCCGGGACATGGCAACTAATGAAAAACTGTTTTTT. The variable domain in full, with the rest retrieved from reference TRBV28 and TRBJ1-4, is DVKVTQSSRYLVKRTGEKVFLECVQDMDHENMFWYRQDPGLGLRLIYFSYDVKMKEKGDIPEGYSVSREKKERFSLILESASTNQTSMYLCASSSRDMATNEKLFFGSGTQLSVL.

The chain couples TRBV19 to TRBJ1-2; TRBD1 matches 8 bases. The germline V gene has CDR1 LNHDA and CDR2 SQIVND (reference sequence). This CDR3 has 12 amino acids. The J segment lost 6 bases and the V segment lost 5 bases, leaving 2 bases of the junction unmatched. The DNA for the CDR3 is TGTGCCAGTAGTCCGGACAGGGATGGCTACACCTTC. Its translation: CASSPDRDGYTF.

This clone came up a few times. The J gene is TRBJ1-2, the V gene TRBV5-5; D unresolved. The CDR3 contains 17 residues. Germline V gene lookup returns CDR1 SGHKS and CDR2 YYEKEE (reference sequence). Trimming left V 0 bases short and J 7 bases short, with 22 bases between. CDR3 protein: CASSLGSSQPGRPGYTF. CDR3 DNA sequence: TGTGCCAGCAGCTTGGGAAGTTCGCAGCCCGGACGTCCTGGCTACACCTTC.

V is TRBV29-1 and J is TRBJ1-1; no definite D call. Germline CDR1 SQVTM, CDR2 ANQGSEA. Between the trimmed V and J ends, which lost 4 bases and 3 bases, there was a span of 15 bases. The CDR3 has 14 residues. The CDR3 sequence is CSVALQLEDTEAFF. CDR3 bases: TGCAGCGTTGCCTTACAGCTGGAGGACACTGAAGCTTTCTTT.

This clone is a singleton in its sample. The chain has TRBV29-1 and TRBJ2-7; 7 bases align to TRBD2. The ends lost 3 bases at V and 0 bases at J; junction bases unmatched: 2. This CDR3 region has 13 residues. Per germline, CDR1 SQVTM and CDR2 ANQGSEA. The CDR3 here is CSVDSGASYEQYF. For the CDR3, the DNA is TGCAGCGTTGACAGCGGGGCCTCCTACGAGCAGTACTTC.

CDR3 amino acids: CASSPYRGASNYGYTF. CDR3 coding DNA: TGTGCCAGCTCACCGTACAGGGGGGCATCTAACTATGGCTACACCTTC. This chain uses TRBV18 with TRBJ1-2; TRBD1 aligns across 8 bases. The CDR3 extends over 16 amino acids. CDR1 and CDR2 from the germline V gene are KGHSH and LQKENI. V lost 3 bases and J lost 0; bases outside the gene matches: 6.

V and J are TRBV23-1 and TRBJ2-7; 7 nucleotides agree with TRBD2. TRBV23-1 is an ORF, with its function uncertain. V shed 4 bases, J shed 5 bases, and the junction held 14 bases outside the gene matches. CDR3 size: 16 residues. The CDR3 here is CASSLRRWGGENEQYF. The CDR3 coding sequence is TGCGCCAGCAGTCTCCGGCGGTGGGGAGGGGAAAACGAGCAGTACTTC.

To note about this clone: One end of the junction does not line up with germline, which may come from a read error. The gene calls are TRBV29-1 and TRBJ2-1; D is undetermined. This CDR3 is built from 11 residues. Germline CDR1 reads SQVTM; CDR2 reads ANQGSEA. This CDR3 is CSVEGRNEQFF. DNA of the CDR3: TGCAGCGTGGAAGGACGAAATGAGCAGTTCTTC.

This chain links TRBV4-3 with TRBJ2-2; D tentatively reads TRBD1 or TRBD2 (5 bases each). The CDR3 is 15 residues long. The germline gives CDR1 LGHNA, CDR2 YSLEER. Trimming took 2 bases from V and 8 from J, leaving 15 bases between them. The CDR3 nucleotides read TGCGCCAGCAGCCAAACCGGGACCCCCGAAGGGGAGCTGTTTTTT. Encoded protein: CASSQTGTPEGELFF.

The chain joins TRBV6-5 to TRBJ2-1; a possible D gene is TRBD2 (5 bases). Germline loops: CDR1 MNHEY, CDR2 SVGAGI. The CDR3 extends over 15 amino acids. Deletions cut 3 bases from V and 5 bases from J, with 14 bases between. The CDR3: CASSYQLVSNNEQFF. The DNA for the CDR3 is TGTGCCAGCAGTTATCAACTAGTTTCGAACAATGAGCAGTTCTTC.

The rearrangement uses TRBV28 and TRBJ1-5; maybe TRBD1 (6 bases). The CDR3 extends over 15 amino acids. Looked up from germline, CDR1 is MDHEN and CDR2 is SYDVKM. The germline V and J ends were trimmed by 3 bases and 2 bases, with 11 bases remaining between them. The CDR3 region has the DNA TGTGCCAGCAGTTTCCCAAGACAGGGCAATCAGCCCCAGCATTTT. As protein: CASSFPRQGNQPQHF.

The chain joins TRBV6-5 to TRBJ1-2, with D perhaps matching TRBD1 (6 bases). CDR1 MNHEY and CDR2 SVGAGI come from the germline V gene. The CDR3 runs to 14 residues. Trimming took 6 bases from V and 4 from J, leaving 15 bases between them. CDR3 amino acids: CASRAGVLSYGYTF. CDR3 nucleotide sequence: TGTGCCAGCAGAGCAGGGGTATTGAGCTATGGCTACACCTTC.

This clone turned up a few times. This chain uses TRBV11-2 with TRBJ1-4, with 9 bases matching TRBD1. The V and J ends lost 5 bases and 10 bases, in that order; junction bases with no gene match: 14. From germline, CDR1 is SGHAT and CDR2 FQNNGV. The CDR3 totals 16 residues. In DNA form, the CDR3 reads TGTGCCAGCAGCCCCCAAGCCTCGGGACAGGGTGGAAAACTGTTTTTT. Translated, it gives CASSPQASGQGGKLFF.

Concerning this clone itself: With a much larger clone just one base away, this may be a read error. CDR3 nucleotide sequence: TGTGCCAGCTCACCGCGAGGGAACACTGAAGCTTTCTTT. Translated: CASSPRGNTEAFF. The gene calls are TRBV6-6 and TRBJ1-1; D gene ambiguous. V lost 8 bases, J lost 1 base, and 11 bases lay in between. This CDR3 contains 13 residues. Germline V gives CDR1 MNHNY, CDR2 SVGAGI (reference sequence).

The chain carries TRBV18 and TRBJ2-7; tentatively, D is TRBD1 (6 bases). There are 15 residues in the CDR3. Germline V lookup: CDR1 KGHSH, CDR2 LQKENI. V shed 6 bases and J shed 1 base, with 16 bases lying between them. The chain's CDR3 is CASSGTGKASYEQYF. The CDR3, as DNA: TGTGCCAGCTCGGGAACAGGGAAGGCGTCCTACGAGCAGTACTTC. The complete variable domain, with remaining parts taken from reference TRBV18 and TRBJ2-7, reads NAGVMQNPRHLVRRRGQEARLRCSPMKGHSHVYWYRQLPEEGLKFMVYLQKENIIDESGMPKERFSAEFPKEGPSILRIQQVVRGDSAAYFCASSGTGKASYEQYFGPGTRLTVT.

The rearrangement joins TRBV2 to TRBJ2-6; the D is unclear. The CDR3 loop spans 15 amino acids. Trimming removed 2 bases from V and 1 base from J, with 6 bases in between. Germline CDR1 and CDR2: SNHLY and FYNNEI. The CDR3 loop reads CASSERRSGANVLTF. The CDR3 region has the DNA TGTGCCAGCAGTGAAAGGAGATCTGGGGCCAACGTCCTGACTTTC. The full variable domain, rest sourced from reference TRBV2 and TRBJ2-6, is EPEVTQTPSHQVTQMGQEVILRCVPISNHLYFYWYRQILGQKVEFLVSFYNNEISEKSEIFDDQFSVERPDGSNFTLKIRSTKLEDSAMYFCASSERRSGANVLTFGAGSRLTVL.